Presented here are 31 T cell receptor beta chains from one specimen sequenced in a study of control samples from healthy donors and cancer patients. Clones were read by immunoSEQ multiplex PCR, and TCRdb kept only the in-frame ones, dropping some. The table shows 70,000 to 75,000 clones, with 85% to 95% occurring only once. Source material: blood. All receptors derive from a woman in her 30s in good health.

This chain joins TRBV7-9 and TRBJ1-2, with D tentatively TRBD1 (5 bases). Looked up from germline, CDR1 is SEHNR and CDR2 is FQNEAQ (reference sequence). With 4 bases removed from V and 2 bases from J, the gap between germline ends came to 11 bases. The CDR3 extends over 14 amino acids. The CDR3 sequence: CASSYLDSNYGYTF. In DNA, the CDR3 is TGTGCCAGCAGCTACCTAGACAGCAACTATGGCTACACCTTC.

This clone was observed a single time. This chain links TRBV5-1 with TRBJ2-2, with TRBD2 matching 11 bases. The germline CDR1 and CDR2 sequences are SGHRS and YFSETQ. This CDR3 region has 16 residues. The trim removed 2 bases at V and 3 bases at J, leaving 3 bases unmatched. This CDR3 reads CASSFNSGGDTGELFF. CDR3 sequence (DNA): TGCGCCAGCAGCTTTAATAGCGGGGGGGACACCGGGGAGCTGTTTTTT.

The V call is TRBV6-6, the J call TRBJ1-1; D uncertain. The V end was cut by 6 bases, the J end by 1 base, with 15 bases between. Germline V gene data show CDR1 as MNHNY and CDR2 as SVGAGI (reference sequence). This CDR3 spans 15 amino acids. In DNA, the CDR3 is TGTGCCAGCAGCCGAGCGGTTGGCGAGAACACTGAAGCTTTCTTT. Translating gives CASSRAVGENTEAFF.

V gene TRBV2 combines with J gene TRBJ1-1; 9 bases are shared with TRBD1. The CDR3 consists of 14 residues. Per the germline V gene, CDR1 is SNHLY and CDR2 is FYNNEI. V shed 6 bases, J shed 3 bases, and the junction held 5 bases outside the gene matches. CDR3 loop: CASRRDRADTEAFF. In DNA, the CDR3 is TGTGCCAGCAGGAGGGACAGGGCGGACACTGAAGCTTTCTTT.

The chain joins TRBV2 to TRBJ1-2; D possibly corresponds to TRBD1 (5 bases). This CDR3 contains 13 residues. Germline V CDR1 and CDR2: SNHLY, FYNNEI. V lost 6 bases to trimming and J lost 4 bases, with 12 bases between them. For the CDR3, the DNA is TGTGCCAGCAGCCCCTGGGGCGGCTATGGCTACACCTTC. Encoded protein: CASSPWGGYGYTF.

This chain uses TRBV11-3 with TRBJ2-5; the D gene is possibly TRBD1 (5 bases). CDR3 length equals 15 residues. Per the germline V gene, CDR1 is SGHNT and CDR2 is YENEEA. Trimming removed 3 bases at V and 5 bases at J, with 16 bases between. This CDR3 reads CASSFRESQRETQYF. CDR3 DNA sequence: TGTGCCAGCAGCTTCAGGGAATCCCAAAGGGAGACCCAGTACTTC. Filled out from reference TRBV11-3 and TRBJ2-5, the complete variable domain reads EAGVVQSPRYKIIEKKQPVAFWCNPISGHNTLYWYLQNLGQGPELLIRYENEEAVDDSQLPKDRFSAERLKGVDSTLKIQPAELGDSAVYLCASSFRESQRETQYFGPGTRLLVL.

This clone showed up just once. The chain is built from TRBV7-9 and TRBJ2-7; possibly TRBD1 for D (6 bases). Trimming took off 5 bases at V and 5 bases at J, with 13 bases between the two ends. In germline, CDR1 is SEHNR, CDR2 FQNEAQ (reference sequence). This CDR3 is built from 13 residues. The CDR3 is CASSPSGTNEQYF. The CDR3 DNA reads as TGTGCCAGCAGCCCATCCGGGACAAACGAGCAGTACTTC.

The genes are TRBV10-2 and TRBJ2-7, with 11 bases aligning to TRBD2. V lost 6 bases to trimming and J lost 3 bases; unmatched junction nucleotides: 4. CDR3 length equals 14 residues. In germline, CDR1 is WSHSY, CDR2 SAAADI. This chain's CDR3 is CASSPGTSGYEQYF. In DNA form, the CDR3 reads TGCGCCAGCAGCCCCGGGACTAGCGGCTACGAGCAGTACTTC.

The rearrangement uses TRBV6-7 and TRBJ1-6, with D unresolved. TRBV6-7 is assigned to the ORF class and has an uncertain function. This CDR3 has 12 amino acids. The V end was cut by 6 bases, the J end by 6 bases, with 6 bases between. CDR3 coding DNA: TGTGCCAGCAGGCAGTCTAATTCACCCCTCCACTTT. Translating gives CASRQSNSPLHF.

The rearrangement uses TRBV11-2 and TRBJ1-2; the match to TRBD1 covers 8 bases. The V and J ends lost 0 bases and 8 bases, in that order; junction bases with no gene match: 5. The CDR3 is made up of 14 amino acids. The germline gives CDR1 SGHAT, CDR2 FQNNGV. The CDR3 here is CASSLDLAGGGYTF. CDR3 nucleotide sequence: TGTGCCAGCAGCTTAGATTTGGCAGGGGGCGGCTACACCTTC.

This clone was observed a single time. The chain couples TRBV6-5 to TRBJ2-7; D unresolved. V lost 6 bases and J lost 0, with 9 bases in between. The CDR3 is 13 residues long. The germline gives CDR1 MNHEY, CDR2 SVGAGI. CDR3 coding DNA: TGTGCCAGCAGAGACTCGATCTCCTACGAGCAGTACGTC. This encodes CASRDSISYEQYV.

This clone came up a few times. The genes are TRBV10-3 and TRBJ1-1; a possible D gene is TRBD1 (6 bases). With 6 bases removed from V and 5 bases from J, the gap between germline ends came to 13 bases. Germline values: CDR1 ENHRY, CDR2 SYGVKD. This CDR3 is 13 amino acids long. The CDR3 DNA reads TGTGCCATCAGGGGGGCCATGGGAACTGAAGCTTTCTTT. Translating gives CAIRGAMGTEAFF.

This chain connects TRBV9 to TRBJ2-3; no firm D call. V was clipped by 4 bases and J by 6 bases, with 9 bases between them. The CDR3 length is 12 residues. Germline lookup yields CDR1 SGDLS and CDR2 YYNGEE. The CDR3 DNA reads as TGTGCCAGCAGCCGCTTCGGGGATACGCAGTATTTT. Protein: CASSRFGDTQYF. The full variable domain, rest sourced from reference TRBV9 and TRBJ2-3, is DSGVTQTPKHLITATGQRVTLRCSPRSGDLSVYWYQQSLDQGLQFLIQYYNGEERAKGNILERFSAQQFPDLHSELNLSSLELGDSALYFCASSRFGDTQYFGPGTRLTVL.

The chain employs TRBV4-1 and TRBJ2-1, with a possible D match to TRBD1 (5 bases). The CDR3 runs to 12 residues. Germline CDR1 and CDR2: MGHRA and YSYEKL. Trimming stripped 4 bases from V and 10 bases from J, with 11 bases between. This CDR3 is CASSLRDREQFF. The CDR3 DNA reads TGCGCCAGCAGCCTCAGGGATCGGGAGCAGTTCTTC.

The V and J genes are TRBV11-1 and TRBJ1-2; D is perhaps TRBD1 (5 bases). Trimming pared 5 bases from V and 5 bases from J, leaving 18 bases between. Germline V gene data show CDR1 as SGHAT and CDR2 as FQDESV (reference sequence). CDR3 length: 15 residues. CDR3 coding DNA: TGTGCCAGCAGCCCACGGGACGGGACGAATTATGGCTACACCTTC. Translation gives CASSPRDGTNYGYTF.

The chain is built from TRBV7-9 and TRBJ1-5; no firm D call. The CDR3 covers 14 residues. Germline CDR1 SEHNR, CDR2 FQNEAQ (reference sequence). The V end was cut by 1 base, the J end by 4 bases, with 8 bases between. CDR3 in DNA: TGTGCCAGCAGCTTAGGGCGGATAAATCAGCCCCAGCATTTT. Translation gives CASSLGRINQPQHF.

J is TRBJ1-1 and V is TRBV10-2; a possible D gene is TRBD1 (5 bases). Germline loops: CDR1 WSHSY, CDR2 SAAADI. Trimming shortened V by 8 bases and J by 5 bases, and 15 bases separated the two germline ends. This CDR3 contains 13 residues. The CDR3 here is CASSMSGGTEAFF. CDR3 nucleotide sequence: TGCGCCAGCTCCATGAGCGGGGGGACTGAAGCTTTCTTT.

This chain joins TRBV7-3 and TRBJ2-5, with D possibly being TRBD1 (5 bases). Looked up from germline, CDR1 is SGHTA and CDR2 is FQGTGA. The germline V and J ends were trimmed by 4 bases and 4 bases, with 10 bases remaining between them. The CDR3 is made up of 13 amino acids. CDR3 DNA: TGTGCCAGCAGCTCGAGTGGGGCAGAGACCCAGTACTTC. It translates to CASSSSGAETQYF.

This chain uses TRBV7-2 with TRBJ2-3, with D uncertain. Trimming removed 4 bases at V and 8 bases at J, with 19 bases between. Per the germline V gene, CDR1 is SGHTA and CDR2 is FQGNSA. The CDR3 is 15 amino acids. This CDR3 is CASSSEVSTHGTQYF. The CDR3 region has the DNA TGTGCCAGCAGCTCCGAGGTTTCTACACACGGTACGCAGTATTTT.

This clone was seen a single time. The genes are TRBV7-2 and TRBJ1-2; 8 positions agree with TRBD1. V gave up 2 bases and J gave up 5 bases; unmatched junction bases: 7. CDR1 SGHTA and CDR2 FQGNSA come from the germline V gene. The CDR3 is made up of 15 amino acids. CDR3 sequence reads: CASSLWQGAEYGYTF. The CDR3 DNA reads TGTGCCAGCAGCTTATGGCAGGGGGCGGAGTATGGCTACACCTTC. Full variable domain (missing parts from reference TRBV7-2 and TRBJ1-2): GAGVSQSPSNKVTEKGKDVELRCDPISGHTALYWYRQSLGQGLEFLIYFQGNSAPDKSGLPSDRFSAERTGGSVSTLTIQRTQQEDSAVYLCASSLWQGAEYGYTFGSGTRLTVV.

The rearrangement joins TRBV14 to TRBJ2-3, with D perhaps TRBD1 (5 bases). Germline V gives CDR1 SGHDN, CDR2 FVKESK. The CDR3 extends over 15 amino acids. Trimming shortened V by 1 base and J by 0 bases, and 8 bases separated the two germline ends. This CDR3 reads CASSQVGASTDTQYF. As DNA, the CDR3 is TGTGCCAGCAGCCAAGTAGGGGCCAGCACAGATACGCAGTATTTT.

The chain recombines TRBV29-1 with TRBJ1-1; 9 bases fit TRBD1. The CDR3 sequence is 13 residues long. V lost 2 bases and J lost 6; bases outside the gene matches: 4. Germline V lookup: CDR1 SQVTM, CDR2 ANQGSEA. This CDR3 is CSVEKGQGPEAFF. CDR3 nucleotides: TGCAGCGTTGAAAAGGGACAGGGCCCTGAAGCTTTCTTT.

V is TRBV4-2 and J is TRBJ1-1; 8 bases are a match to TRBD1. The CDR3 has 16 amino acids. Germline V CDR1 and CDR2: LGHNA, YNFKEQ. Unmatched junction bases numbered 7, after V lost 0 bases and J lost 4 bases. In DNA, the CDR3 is TGTGCCAGCAGCCAAGAAACAGGGGGTCTTTCCACTGAAGCTTTCTTT. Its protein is CASSQETGGLSTEAFF.

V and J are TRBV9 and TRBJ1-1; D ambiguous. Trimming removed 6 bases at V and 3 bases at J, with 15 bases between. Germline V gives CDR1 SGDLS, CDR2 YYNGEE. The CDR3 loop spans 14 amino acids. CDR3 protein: CASNLNLWDTEAFF. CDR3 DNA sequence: TGTGCCAGCAACTTAAACCTTTGGGACACTGAAGCTTTCTTT.

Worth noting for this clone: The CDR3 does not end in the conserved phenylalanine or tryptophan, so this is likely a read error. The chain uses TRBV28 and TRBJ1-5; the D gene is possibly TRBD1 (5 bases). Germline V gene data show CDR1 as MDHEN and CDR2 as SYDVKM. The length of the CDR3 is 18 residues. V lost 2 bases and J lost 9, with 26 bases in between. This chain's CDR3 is CASSLSTGLGTFEWPQHC. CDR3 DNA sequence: TGTGCCAGCAGTTTAAGTACGGGATTAGGGACCTTCGAGTGGCCCCAGCATTGT.

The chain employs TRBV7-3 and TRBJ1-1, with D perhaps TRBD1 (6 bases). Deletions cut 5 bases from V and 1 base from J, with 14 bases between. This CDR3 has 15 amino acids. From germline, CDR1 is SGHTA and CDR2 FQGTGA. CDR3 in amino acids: CASSPKTGSNTEAFF. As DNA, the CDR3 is TGTGCCAGCAGCCCCAAGACAGGTTCGAACACTGAAGCTTTCTTT.

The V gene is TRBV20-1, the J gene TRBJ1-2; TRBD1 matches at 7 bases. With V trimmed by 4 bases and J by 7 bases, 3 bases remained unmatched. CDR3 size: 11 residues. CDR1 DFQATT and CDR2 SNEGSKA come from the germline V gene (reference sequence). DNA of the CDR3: TGCAGTGCTAAAGACAGGGCTGGCTACACCTTC. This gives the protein CSAKDRAGYTF.

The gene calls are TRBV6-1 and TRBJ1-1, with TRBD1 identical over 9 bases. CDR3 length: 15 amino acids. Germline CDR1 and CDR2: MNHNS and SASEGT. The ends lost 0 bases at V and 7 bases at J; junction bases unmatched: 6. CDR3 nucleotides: TGTGCCAGCAGTGAAGCCCGCGGGACAGGGAGTGAAGCTTTCTTT. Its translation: CASSEARGTGSEAFF.

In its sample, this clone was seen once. CDR3 sequence: CATSAGTGSRNTIYF. CDR3 nucleotides: TGTGCCACCAGTGCTGGGACAGGGAGTAGGAACACCATATATTTT. The chain uses TRBV24-1 and TRBJ1-3; the match to TRBD1 covers 9 bases. Germline V gene lookup returns CDR1 KGHDR and CDR2 SFDVKD. V was pared by 5 bases and J by 7 bases, with 8 bases of the junction left unmatched. This CDR3 comprises 15 residues.

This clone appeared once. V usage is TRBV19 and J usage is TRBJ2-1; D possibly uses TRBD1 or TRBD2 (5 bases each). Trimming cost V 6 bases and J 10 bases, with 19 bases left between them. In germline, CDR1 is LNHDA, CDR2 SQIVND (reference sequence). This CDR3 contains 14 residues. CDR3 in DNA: TGTGCCAGTAGAGGGACGGGCGTCGGTAAGGAGCAGTTCTTC. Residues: CASRGTGVGKEQFF.

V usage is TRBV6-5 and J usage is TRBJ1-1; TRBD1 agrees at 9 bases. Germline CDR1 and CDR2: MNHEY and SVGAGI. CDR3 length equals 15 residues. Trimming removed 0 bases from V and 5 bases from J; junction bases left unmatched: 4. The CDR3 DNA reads TGTGCCAGCAGTTACTCGAACAGGGGGCAAACTGAAGCTTTCTTT. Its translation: CASSYSNRGQTEAFF.